This TCR beta chain was found in a study of shared clonotypes between healthy human individuals. TCRdb keeps only in-frame clones here, not all; method: immunoSEQ multiplex PCR. The table records approximately 1.5 million clones, around 98.5% of them present only once. The source is a man aged 25-40 years in good health. Source material: naive CD4+ T cells sorted from blood. As to subset: CD45RA+ positively selected.

The CDR3 nucleotides read TGTGCCAGCGGAGCGAACACCGGGGAGCTGTTTTTT. Its translation is CASGANTGELFF. J is TRBJ2-2 and V is TRBV5-4; D uncertain. Germline-derived CDR1 and CDR2 are SGHNT and YYREEE (reference sequence). This CDR3 contains 12 residues. The germline V and J ends were trimmed by 7 bases and 0 bases, with 4 bases remaining between them.